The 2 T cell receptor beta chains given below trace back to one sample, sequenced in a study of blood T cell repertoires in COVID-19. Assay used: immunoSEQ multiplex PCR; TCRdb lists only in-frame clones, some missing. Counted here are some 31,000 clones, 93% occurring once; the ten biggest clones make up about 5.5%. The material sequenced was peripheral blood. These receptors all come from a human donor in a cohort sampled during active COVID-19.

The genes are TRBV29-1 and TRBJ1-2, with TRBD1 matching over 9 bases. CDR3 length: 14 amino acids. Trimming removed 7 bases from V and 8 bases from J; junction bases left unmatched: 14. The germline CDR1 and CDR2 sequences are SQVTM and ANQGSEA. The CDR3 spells CSASWDRALRGYTF. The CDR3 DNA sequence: TGCAGCGCTTCATGGGACAGGGCTCTACGGGGCTACACCTTC.

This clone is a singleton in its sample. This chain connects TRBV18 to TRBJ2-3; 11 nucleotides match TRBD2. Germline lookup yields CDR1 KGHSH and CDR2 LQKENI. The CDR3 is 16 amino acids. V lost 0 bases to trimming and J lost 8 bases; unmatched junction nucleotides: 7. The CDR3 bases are TGTGCCAGCTCACCACCAACTAGCGGGGGAGAAGGTACGCAGTATTTT. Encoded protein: CASSPPTSGGEGTQYF.